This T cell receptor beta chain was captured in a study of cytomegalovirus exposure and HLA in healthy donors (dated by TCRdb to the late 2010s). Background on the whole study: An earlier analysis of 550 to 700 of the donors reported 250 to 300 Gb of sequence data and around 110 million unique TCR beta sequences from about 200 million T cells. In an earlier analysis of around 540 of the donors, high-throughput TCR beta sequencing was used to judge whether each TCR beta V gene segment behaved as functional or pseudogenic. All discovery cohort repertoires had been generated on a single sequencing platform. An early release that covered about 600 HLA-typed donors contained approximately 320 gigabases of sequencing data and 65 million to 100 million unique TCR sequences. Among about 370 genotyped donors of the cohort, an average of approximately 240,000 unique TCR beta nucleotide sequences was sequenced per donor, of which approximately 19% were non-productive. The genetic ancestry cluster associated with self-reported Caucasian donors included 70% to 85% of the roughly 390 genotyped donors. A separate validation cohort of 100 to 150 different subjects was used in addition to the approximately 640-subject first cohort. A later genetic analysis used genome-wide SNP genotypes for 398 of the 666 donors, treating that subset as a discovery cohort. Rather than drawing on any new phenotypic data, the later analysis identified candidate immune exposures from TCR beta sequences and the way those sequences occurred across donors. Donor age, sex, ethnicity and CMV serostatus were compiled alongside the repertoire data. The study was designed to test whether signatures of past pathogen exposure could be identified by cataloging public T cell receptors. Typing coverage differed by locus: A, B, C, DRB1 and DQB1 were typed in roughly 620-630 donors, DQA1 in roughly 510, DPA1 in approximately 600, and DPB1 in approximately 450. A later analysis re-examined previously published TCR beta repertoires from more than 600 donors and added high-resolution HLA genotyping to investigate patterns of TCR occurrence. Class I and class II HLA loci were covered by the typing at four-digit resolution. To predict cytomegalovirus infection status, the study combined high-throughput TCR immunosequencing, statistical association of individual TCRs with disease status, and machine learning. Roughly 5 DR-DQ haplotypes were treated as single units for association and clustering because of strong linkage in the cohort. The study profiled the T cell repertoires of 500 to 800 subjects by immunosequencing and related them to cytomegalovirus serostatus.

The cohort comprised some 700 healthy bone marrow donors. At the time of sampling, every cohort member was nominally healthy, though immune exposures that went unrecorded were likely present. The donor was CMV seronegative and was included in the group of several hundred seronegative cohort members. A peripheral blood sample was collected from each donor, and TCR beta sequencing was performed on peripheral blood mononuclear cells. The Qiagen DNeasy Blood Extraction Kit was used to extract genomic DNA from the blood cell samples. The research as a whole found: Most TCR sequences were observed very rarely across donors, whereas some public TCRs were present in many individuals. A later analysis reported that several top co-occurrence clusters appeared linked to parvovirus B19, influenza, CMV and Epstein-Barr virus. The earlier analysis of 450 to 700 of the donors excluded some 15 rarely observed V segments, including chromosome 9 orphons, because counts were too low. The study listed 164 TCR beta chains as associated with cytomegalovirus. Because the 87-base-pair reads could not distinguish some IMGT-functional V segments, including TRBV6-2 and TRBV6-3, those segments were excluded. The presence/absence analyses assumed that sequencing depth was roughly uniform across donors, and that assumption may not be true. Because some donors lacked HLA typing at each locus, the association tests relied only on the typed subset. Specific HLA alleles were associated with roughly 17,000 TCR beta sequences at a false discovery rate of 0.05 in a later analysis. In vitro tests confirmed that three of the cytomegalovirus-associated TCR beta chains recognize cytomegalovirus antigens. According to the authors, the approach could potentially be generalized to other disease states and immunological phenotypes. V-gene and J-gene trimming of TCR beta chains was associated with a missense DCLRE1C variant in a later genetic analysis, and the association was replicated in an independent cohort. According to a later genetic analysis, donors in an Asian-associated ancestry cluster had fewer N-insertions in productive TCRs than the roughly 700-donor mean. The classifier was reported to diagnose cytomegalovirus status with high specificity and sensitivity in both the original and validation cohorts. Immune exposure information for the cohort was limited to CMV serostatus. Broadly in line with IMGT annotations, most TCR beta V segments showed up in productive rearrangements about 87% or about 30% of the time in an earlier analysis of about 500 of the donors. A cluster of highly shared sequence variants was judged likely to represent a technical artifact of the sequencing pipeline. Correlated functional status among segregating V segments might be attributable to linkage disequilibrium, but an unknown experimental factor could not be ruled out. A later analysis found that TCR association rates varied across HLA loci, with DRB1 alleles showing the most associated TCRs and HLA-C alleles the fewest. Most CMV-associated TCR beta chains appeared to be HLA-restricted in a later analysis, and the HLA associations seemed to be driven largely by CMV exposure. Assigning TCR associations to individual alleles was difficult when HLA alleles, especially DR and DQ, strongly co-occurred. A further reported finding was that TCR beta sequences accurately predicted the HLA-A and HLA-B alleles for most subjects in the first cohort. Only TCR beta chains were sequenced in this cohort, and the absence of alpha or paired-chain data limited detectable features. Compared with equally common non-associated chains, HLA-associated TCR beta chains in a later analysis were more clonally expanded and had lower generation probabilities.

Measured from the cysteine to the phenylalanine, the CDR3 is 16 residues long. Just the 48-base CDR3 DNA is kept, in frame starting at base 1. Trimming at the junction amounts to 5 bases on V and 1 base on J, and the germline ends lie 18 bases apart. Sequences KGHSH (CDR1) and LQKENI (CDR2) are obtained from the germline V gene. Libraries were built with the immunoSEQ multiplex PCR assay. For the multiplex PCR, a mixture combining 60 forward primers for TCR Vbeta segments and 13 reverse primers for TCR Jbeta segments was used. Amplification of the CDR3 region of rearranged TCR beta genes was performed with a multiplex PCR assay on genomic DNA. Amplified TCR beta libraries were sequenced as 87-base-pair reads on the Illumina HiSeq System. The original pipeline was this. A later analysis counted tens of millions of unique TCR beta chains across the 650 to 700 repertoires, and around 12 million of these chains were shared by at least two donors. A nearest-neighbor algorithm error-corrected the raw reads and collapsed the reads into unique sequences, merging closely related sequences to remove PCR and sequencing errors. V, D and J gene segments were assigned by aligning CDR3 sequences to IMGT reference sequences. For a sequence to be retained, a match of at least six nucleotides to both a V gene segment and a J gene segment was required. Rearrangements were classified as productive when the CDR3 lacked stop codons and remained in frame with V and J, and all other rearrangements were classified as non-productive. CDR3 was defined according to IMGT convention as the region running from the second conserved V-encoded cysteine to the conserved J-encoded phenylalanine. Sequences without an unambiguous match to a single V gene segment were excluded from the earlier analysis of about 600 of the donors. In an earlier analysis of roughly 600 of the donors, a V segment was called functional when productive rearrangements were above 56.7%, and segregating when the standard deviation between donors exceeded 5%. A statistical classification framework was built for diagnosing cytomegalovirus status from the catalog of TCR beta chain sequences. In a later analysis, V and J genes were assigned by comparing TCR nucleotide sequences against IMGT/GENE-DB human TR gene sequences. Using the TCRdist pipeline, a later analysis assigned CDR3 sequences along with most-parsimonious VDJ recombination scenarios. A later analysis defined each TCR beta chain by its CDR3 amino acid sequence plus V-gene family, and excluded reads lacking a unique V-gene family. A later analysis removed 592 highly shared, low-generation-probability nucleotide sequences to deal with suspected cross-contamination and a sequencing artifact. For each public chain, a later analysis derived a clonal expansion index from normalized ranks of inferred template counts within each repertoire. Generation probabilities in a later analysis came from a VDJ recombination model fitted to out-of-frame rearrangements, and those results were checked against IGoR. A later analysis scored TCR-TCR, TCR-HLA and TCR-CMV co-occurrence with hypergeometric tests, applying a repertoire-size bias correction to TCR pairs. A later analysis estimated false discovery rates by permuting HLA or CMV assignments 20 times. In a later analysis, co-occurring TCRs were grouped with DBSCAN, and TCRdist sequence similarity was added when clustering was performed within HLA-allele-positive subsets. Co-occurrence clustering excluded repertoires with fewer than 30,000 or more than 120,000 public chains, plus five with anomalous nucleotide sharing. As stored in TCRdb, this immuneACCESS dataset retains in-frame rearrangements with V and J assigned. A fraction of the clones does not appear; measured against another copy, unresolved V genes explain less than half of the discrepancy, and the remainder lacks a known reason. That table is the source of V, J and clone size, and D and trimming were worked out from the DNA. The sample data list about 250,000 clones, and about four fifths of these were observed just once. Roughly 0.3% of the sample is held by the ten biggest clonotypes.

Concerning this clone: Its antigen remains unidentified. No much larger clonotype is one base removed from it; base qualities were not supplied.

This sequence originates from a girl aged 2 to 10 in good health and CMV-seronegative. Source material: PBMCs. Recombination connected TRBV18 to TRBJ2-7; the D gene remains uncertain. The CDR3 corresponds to CASSKLGQVGSYEQYF. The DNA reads TGTGCCAGCTCAAAATTAGGCCAGGTGGGTTCCTACGAGCAGTACTTC.